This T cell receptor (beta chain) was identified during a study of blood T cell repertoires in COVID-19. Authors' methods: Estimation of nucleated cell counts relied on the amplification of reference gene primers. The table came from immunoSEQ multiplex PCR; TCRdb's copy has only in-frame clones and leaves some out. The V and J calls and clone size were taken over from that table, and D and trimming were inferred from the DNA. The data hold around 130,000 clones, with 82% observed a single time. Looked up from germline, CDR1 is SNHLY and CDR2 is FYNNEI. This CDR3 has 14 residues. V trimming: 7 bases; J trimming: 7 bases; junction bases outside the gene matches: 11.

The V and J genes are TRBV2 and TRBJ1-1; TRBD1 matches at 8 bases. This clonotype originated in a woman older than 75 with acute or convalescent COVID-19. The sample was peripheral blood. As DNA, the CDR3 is TGTGCCAGCACTATCGCAGACAGGGGCGGTGAAGCTTTCTTT. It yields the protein CASTIADRGGEAFF.